The present T cell receptor (beta chain) was sequenced within a study of blood T cell repertoires in COVID-19. About the research overall: The origin of the acute and convalescent COVID-19 samples was the United States, Italy and Spain. T cells, B-cell-depleted T cells, or PBMCs provided the cDNA or gDNA that served as material.

The length of the CDR3 is 13 residues. The germline gives CDR1 SQVTM, CDR2 ANQGSEA. Trimming left V 6 bases short and J 5 bases short, with 16 bases between. In the source study's methods: Reference gene primer amplification yielded estimated nucleated cell counts. The table came from immunoSEQ multiplex PCR; TCRdb's copy has only in-frame clones and leaves some out. That table supplies the V and J calls and clone size; D and trimming were determined from the DNA. The table has 250,000 or so clones, 84% seen once. The receptor comes from a woman aged 40 to 50 who had recovered from COVID-19. Sample: peripheral blood. This chain joins TRBV29-1 and TRBJ1-1; D possibly corresponds to TRBD1 (6 bases). CDR3 nucleotides: TGCAGCGTCCGACGGGGGGCAAGGACTGAAGCTTTCTTT. Its protein is CSVRRGARTEAFF.